This passage covers 16 T cell receptor beta chains from one sample sequenced in a study of blood T cell repertoires in COVID-19. The repertoire was sequenced with immunoSEQ multiplex PCR; TCRdb's copy has only in-frame clones and lacks some. The repertoire includes some 20,000 clones, more than 65% of them detected once, and 56% sits in the top ten. The specimen sequenced was peripheral blood. Receptors originate from a man at least 80 years old with acute or convalescent COVID-19.

There are a few counts of this clone. The V gene is TRBV18, the J gene TRBJ2-7, with TRBD1 as a possible D gene (6 bases). The germline V gene has CDR1 KGHSH and CDR2 LQKENI. This CDR3 has 14 amino acids. Trimming shortened V by 0 bases and J by 1 base, and 7 bases separated the two germline ends. The CDR3 sequence is CASSPPTGSYEQYF. The CDR3, as DNA: TGTGCCAGCTCACCACCGACAGGATCCTACGAGCAGTACTTC.

This clone was detected a few times. The V gene is TRBV7-9, the J gene TRBJ1-6; TRBD1 might be the D (6 bases). Trimming took 1 base from V and 4 from J, leaving 8 bases between them. CDR1 and CDR2 (germline): SEHNR, FQNEAQ (reference sequence). This CDR3 contains 15 residues. CDR3 region: CASSLGGQYNSPLHF. The CDR3 coding sequence is TGTGCCAGCAGCTTAGGGGGACAATATAATTCACCCCTCCACTTT. Variable domain in full (rest from reference TRBV7-9 and TRBJ1-6): DTGVSQNPRHKITKRGQNVTFRCDPISEHNRLYWYRQTLGQGPEFLTYFQNEAQLEKSRLLSDRFSAERPKGSFSTLEIQRTEQGDSAMYLCASSLGGQYNSPLHFGNGTRLTVT.

The V and J genes are TRBV9 and TRBJ1-2; D is ambiguous. This CDR3 region has 16 residues. Germline-derived CDR1 and CDR2 are SGDLS and YYNGEE. Between the trimmed V and J ends, which lost 4 bases and 0 bases, there was a span of 16 bases. The CDR3 coding sequence is TGTGCCAGCAGCCTCCGGGGAGAACGTACTAACTATGGCTACACCTTC. Protein sequence: CASSLRGERTNYGYTF. Variable domain in full (rest from reference TRBV9 and TRBJ1-2): DSGVTQTPKHLITATGQRVTLRCSPRSGDLSVYWYQQSLDQGLQFLIQYYNGEERAKGNILERFSAQQFPDLHSELNLSSLELGDSALYFCASSLRGERTNYGYTFGSGTRLTVV.

This clone was detected a few times. The chain recombines TRBV9 with TRBJ2-7; 10 bases agree with TRBD2. Germline CDR1 and CDR2: SGDLS and YYNGEE. CDR3 size: 14 residues. V lost 2 bases to trimming and J lost 5 bases; unmatched junction nucleotides: 4. In DNA form, the CDR3 reads TGTGCCAGCAGCGTTCTAGCGGGAGATAACGAGCAGTACTTC. Translating gives CASSVLAGDNEQYF. The whole variable domain, filled in from reference TRBV9 and TRBJ2-7, reads DSGVTQTPKHLITATGQRVTLRCSPRSGDLSVYWYQQSLDQGLQFLIQYYNGEERAKGNILERFSAQQFPDLHSELNLSSLELGDSALYFCASSVLAGDNEQYFGPGTRLTVT.

The CDR3 protein is CASSLPGPPAYGYTF. The CDR3, as DNA: TGCGCCAGCAGCTTGCCAGGCCCACCCGCCTATGGCTACACCTTC. The chain employs TRBV5-1 and TRBJ1-2; no definite D call. Germline V gene lookup returns CDR1 SGHRS and CDR2 YFSETQ. This CDR3 region has 15 residues. Trimming removed 1 base at V and 4 bases at J, with 14 bases between.

The CDR3 DNA reads TGCAGCGTTGAAGCTGCGGACAGGGGAGGGGCAGATACGCAGTATTTT. This gives the protein CSVEAADRGGADTQYF. The chain has TRBV29-1 and TRBJ2-3; 9 positions match TRBD1. Germline CDR1 and CDR2: SQVTM and ANQGSEA. With 1 base clipped from V and 4 bases from J, the junction kept 9 bases outside the gene matches. The CDR3 contains 16 residues.

The V call is TRBV18, the J call TRBJ1-3; the D is unclear. Per the germline V gene, CDR1 is KGHSH and CDR2 is LQKENI. Trimming cost V 2 bases and J 0 bases, with 11 bases left between them. CDR3 length: 16 residues. The DNA for the CDR3 is TGTGCCAGCTCACCAGGTACCTGGAGCTCTGGAAACACCATATATTTT. Its protein product is CASSPGTWSSGNTIYF.

This clone was seen only once. The CDR3 coding sequence is TGTGCCAGCAGCCCCCCGGGATCCTCCTACAATGAGCAGTTCTTC. As protein: CASSPPGSSYNEQFF. The chain links TRBV3-1 (or the pseudogene TRBV3-2) to TRBJ2-1, with D possibly being TRBD2 (5 bases). This CDR3 has 15 residues. Germline V gene data show CDR1 as LGHDT and CDR2 as YNNKEL (reference sequence). V lost 4 bases, J lost 0 bases, and 10 bases lay in between.

The chain recombines TRBV7-2 with TRBJ2-1; 8 bases match TRBD2. Unmatched junction bases numbered 5, after V lost 0 bases and J lost 4 bases. Germline CDR1 and CDR2: SGHTA and FQGNSA. The CDR3 length is 16 residues. CDR3: CASSLARASGYNEQFF. In nucleotides, the CDR3 is TGTGCCAGCAGCTTAGCGAGGGCTAGCGGGTACAATGAGCAGTTCTTC.

The V call is TRBV18, the J call TRBJ2-3; 8 bases align to TRBD1. The germline CDR1 and CDR2 sequences are KGHSH and LQKENI. The CDR3 is made up of 17 amino acids. Losses at the gene ends were 1 base for V and 4 bases for J; bases not matched to a gene: 10. The CDR3 is CASSPLIRQGNSDTQYF. CDR3 sequence (DNA): TGTGCCAGCTCACCACTTATTAGACAGGGGAATTCAGATACGCAGTATTTT.

The chain joins TRBV7-3 to TRBJ1-1, with 9 bases aligning to TRBD1. V was pared by 5 bases and J by 3 bases, with 4 bases of the junction left unmatched. The CDR3 has 14 residues. In germline, CDR1 is SGHTA, CDR2 FQGTGA. CDR3 nucleotide sequence: TGTGCCAGCAGCCAGGGACAGGGTCACACTGAAGCTTTCTTT. This sequence encodes CASSQGQGHTEAFF.

The genes are TRBV5-5 and TRBJ2-7, with 8 bases identical to TRBD1. Germline CDR1 is SGHKS and CDR2 is YYEKEE (reference sequence). The V segment lost 5 bases and the J segment 3 bases; nucleotides outside the gene matches: 10. This CDR3 comprises 15 residues. The CDR3 here is CASSSFGQGYYEQYV. CDR3 nucleotides: TGTGCCAGCAGTTCGTTCGGACAGGGTTACTACGAGCAGTACGTC.

This clone was counted between two and nine times. The gene calls are TRBV30 and TRBJ1-1, with 7 bases lining up with TRBD1. Looked up from germline, CDR1 is GTSNPN and CDR2 is SVGIG (reference sequence). J lost 4 bases, V lost 0 bases, and 2 bases had no gene match. The CDR3 extends over 13 amino acids. The CDR3 reads CAWSVEGATEAFF. DNA of the CDR3: TGTGCCTGGAGTGTAGAGGGGGCCACTGAAGCTTTCTTT. The variable domain in full, completed from reference TRBV30 and TRBJ1-1, reads SQTIHQWPATLVQPVGSPLSLECTVEGTSNPNLYWYRQAAGRGLQLLFYSVGIGQISSEVPQNLSASRPQDRQFILSSKKLLLSDSGFYLCAWSVEGATEAFFGQGTRLTVV.

Details on this clone: Other DNA sequences from this sample encode an identical CDR3 as well. The chain uses TRBV7-2 and TRBJ2-5; D might be TRBD2 (6 bases). Germline CDR1 is SGHTA and CDR2 is FQGNSA. This CDR3 has 14 residues. V dropped 0 bases and J dropped 5 bases, with 10 bases sitting between them. The CDR3 region has the DNA TGTGCCAGCAGCTTAGCGGGTGGGGGGGAGACCCAGTACTTC. Its protein is CASSLAGGGETQYF.

This clone was picked up a small number of times. This chain uses TRBV6-5 with TRBJ1-3; D gene unclear. Trimming pared 0 bases from V and 0 bases from J, leaving 6 bases between. Per the germline V gene, CDR1 is MNHEY and CDR2 is SVGAGI. The CDR3 is 15 residues long. The DNA for the CDR3 is TGTGCCAGCAGTTACTCGCGGAGCTCTGGAAACACCATATATTTT. This encodes CASSYSRSSGNTIYF.

V and J are TRBV10-3 and TRBJ2-1, with 13 bases lining up with TRBD2. This CDR3 has 17 amino acids. Germline loops: CDR1 ENHRY, CDR2 SYGVKD. V shed 5 bases, J shed 3 bases, and the junction held 7 bases outside the gene matches. The CDR3: CAISYSGTSGIYNEQFF. DNA for the CDR3: TGTGCCATCAGTTACTCCGGGACTAGCGGGATCTACAATGAGCAGTTCTTC.